Reported below is one T cell receptor beta chain. Antigen: not known. CDR1 is SNHLY, CDR2 FYNNEI, per germline. The CDR3 loop spans 14 amino acids. V was cut by 7 bases and J by 4 bases, with 13 bases left in between. This record comes from a study of cytomegalovirus exposure and HLA in healthy donors. The PCR was carried out with 60 Vbeta primers and 13 Jbeta primers. The assay was immunoSEQ multiplex PCR, and TCRdb's table has in-frame clones only and misses some. This sample carries 200,000 to 250,000 clones, 65% to 85% of them seen once, and the ten largest clones take about 1.5%. Study outcomes and limitations: The later analysis indicated that the majority of CMV-associated TCR beta chains appeared HLA-restricted. Overall, about 160 TCR beta chains were annotated as cytomegalovirus-associated.

This chain uses TRBV2 with TRBJ2-2, with D perhaps matching TRBD1 (6 bases). Sequenced: PBMCs. The receptor was isolated from a man aged 50-59 years in good health and CMV-seronegative. The CDR3 nucleotides read TGTGCCAGCACGTTTAACAGGGTCACCGGGGAGCTGTTTTTT. This encodes CASTFNRVTGELFF.